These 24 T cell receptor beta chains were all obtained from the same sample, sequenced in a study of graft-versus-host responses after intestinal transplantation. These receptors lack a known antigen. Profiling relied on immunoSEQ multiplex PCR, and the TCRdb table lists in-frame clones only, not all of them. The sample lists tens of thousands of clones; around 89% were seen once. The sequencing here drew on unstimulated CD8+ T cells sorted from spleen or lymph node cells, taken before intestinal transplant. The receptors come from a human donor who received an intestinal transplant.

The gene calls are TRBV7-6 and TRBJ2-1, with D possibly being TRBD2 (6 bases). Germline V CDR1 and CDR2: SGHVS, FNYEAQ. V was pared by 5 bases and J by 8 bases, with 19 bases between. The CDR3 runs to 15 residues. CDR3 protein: CASSHGRGTWDEQFF. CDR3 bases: TGTGCCAGCAGCCACGGACGGGGGACCTGGGATGAGCAGTTCTTC.

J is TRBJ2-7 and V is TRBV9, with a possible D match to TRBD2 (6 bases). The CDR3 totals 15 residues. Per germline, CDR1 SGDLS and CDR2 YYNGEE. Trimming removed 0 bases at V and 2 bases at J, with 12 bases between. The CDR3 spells CASSVEGAGPYEQYF. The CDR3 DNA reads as TGTGCCAGCAGCGTAGAGGGCGCGGGACCCTACGAGCAGTACTTC.

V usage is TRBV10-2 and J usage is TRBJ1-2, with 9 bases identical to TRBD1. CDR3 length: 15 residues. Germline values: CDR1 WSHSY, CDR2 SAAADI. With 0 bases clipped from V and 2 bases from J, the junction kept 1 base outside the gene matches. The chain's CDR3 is CASSESGQGNYGYTF. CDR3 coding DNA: TGCGCCAGCAGTGAGTCGGGACAGGGAAACTATGGCTACACCTTC.

CDR3 DNA sequence: TGTGCCAGCAGCTTGCTAGCGGGAGGGCCCACCGGGGAGCTGTTTTTT. Translating it yields CASSLLAGGPTGELFF. The V call is TRBV6-6, the J call TRBJ2-2; 12 positions agree with TRBD2. After removal of 6 bases from V and 4 bases from J, the junction contained 6 bases not matched to a gene. The CDR3 spans 16 residues. The germline V gene has CDR1 MNHNY and CDR2 SVGAGI (reference sequence).

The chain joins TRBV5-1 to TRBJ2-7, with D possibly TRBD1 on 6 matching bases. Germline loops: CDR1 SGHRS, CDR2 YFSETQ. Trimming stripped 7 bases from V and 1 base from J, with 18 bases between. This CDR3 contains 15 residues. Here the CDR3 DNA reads TGCGCCAGCTACCCTTCGAGACAGGCATCCTACGAGCAGTACTTC. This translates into CASYPSRQASYEQYF. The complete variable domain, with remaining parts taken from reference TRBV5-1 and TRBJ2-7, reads KAGVTQTPRYLIKTRGQQVTLSCSPISGHRSVSWYQQTPGQGLQFLFEYFSETQRNKGNFPGRFSGRQFSNSRSEMNVSTLELGDSALYLCASYPSRQASYEQYFGPGTRLTVT.

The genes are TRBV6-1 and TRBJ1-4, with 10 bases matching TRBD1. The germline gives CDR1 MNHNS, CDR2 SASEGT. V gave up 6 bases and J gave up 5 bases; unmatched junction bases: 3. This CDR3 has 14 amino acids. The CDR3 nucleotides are TGTGCCAGCAGGCTGACAGGGGGCAATGAAAAACTGTTTTTT. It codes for CASRLTGGNEKLFF.

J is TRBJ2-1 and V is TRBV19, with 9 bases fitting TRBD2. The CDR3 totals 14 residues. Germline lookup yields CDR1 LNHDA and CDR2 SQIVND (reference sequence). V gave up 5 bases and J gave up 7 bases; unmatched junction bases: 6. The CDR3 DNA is TGTGCCAGTAGTTTTGGGACTAGCCCTAATGAGCAGTTCTTC. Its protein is CASSFGTSPNEQFF.

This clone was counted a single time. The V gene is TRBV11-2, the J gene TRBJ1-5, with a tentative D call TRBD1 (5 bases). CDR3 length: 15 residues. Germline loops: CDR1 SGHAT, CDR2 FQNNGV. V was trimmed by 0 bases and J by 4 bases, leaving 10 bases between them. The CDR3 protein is CASSLDGRVNQPQHF. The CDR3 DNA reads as TGTGCCAGCAGCTTAGATGGCAGGGTGAATCAGCCCCAGCATTTT.

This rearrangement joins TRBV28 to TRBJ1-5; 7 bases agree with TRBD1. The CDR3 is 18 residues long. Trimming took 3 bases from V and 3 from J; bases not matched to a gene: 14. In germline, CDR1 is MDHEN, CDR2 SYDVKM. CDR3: CASSFDWAHRGDNQPQHF. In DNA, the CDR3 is TGTGCCAGCAGTTTTGATTGGGCGCACAGGGGAGACAATCAGCCCCAGCATTTT.

CDR3 protein: CSADSYIVHEQFF. In DNA form, the CDR3 reads TGCAGCGCAGACAGTTACATCGTCCATGAGCAGTTCTTC. The chain joins TRBV29-1 to TRBJ2-1, with D perhaps TRBD1 (5 bases). Germline assignment: CDR1 SQVTM and CDR2 ANQGSEA. Trimming took 7 bases from V and 8 from J, leaving 18 bases between them. There are 13 residues in the CDR3.

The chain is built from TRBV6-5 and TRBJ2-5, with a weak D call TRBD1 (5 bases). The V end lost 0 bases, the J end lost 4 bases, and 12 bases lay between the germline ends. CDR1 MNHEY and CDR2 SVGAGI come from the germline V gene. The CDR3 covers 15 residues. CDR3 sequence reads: CASSYSPAGRETQYF. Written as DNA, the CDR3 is TGTGCCAGCAGTTACTCCCCGGCAGGGCGAGAGACCCAGTACTTC.

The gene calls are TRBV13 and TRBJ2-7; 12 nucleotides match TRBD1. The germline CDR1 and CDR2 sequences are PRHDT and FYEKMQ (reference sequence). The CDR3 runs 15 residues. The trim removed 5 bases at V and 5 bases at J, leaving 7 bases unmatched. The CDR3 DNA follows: TGTGCCAGCAGCCGGCGGGGACAGGGGGCGAACGAGCAGTACTTC. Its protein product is CASSRRGQGANEQYF. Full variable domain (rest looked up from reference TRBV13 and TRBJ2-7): AAGVIQSPRHLIKEKRETATLKCYPIPRHDTVYWYQQGPGQDPQFLISFYEKMQSDKGSIPDRFSAQQFSDYHSELNMSSLELGDSALYFCASSRRGQGANEQYFGPGTRLTVT.

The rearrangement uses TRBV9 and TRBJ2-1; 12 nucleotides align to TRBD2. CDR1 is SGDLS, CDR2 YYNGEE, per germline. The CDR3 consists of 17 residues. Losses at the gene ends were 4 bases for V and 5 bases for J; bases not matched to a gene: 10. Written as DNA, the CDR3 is TGTGCCAGCAGCCGACCCCTAGCGGGAGGGCCAAACAATGAGCAGTTCTTC. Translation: CASSRPLAGGPNNEQFF.

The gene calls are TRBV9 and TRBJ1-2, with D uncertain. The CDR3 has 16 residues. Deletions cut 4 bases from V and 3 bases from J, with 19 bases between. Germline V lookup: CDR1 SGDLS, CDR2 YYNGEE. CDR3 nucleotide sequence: TGTGCCAGCAGCCCCCACGGTTTTTTACGCGACTATGGCTACACCTTC. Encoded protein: CASSPHGFLRDYGYTF.

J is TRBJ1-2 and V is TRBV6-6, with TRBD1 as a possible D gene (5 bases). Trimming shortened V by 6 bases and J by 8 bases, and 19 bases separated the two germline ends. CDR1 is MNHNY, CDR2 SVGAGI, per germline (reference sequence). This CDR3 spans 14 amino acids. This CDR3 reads CASSWGTATNGYTF. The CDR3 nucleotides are TGTGCCAGCAGCTGGGGCACAGCAACTAACGGCTACACCTTC.

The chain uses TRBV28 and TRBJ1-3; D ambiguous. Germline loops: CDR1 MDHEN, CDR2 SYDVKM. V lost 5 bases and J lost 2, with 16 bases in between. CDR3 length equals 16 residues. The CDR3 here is CASSPREGNAGNTIYF. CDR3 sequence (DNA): TGTGCCAGCAGTCCCCGGGAGGGAAACGCTGGAAACACCATATATTTT.

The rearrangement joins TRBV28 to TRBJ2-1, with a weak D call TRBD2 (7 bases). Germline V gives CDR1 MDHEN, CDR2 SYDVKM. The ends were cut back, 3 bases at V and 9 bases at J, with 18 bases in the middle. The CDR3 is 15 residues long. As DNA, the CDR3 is TGTGCCAGCAGTTTGGGGGGGCTAGAGGTACTTGAGCAGTTCTTC. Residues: CASSLGGLEVLEQFF.

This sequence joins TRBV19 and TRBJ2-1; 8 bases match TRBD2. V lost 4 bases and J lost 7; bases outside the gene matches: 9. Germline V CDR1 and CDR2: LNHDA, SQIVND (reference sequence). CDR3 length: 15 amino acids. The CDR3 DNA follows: TGTGCCAGTAGTAATTGGACTAGCCCAGGGAATGAGCAGTTCTTC. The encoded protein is CASSNWTSPGNEQFF.

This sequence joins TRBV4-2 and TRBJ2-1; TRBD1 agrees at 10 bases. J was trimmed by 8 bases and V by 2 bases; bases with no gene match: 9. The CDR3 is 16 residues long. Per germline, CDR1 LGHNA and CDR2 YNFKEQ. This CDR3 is CASSQPRDRGGYEQFF. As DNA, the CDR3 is TGTGCCAGCAGCCAACCCCGGGACAGGGGAGGCTATGAGCAGTTCTTC.

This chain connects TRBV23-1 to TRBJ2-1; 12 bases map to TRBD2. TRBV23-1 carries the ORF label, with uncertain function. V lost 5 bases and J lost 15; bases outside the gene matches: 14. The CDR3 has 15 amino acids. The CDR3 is CASSNNGLAGSGSFF. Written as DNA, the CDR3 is TGCGCCAGCAGTAATAATGGACTAGCGGGATCCGGGTCGTTCTTC.

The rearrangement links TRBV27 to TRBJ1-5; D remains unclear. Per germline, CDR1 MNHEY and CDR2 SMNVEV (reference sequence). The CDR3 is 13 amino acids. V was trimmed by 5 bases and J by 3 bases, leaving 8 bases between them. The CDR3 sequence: CASSPRINQPQHF. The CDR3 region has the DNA TGTGCCAGCAGTCCTAGGATCAATCAGCCCCAGCATTTT.

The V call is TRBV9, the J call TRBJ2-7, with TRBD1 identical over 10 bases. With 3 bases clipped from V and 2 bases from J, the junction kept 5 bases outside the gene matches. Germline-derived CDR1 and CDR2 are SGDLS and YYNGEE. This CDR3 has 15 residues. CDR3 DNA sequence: TGTGCCAGCAGCGCCGCGACAGGGGGCACCTACGAGCAGTACTTC. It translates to CASSAATGGTYEQYF.

CDR3 bases: TGTGCCAGCAGTTTGGGGCCCTTGGGCTATGGCTACACCTTC. Translating it yields CASSLGPLGYGYTF. The chain has TRBV27 and TRBJ1-2, with D perhaps matching TRBD1 (5 bases). Trimming pared 3 bases from V and 4 bases from J, leaving 12 bases between. CDR1 and CDR2 (germline): MNHEY, SMNVEV (reference sequence). The CDR3 is 14 amino acids.

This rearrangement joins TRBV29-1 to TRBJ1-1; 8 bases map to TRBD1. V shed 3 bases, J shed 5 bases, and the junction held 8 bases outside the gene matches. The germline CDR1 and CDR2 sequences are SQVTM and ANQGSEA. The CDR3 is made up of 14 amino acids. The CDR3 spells CSVEPQGAGTEAFF. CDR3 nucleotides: TGCAGCGTTGAGCCTCAGGGGGCAGGAACTGAAGCTTTCTTT.